The 26 T cell receptor beta chains given below trace back to one sample, sequenced in a study of cytomegalovirus exposure and HLA in healthy donors. PCR was performed using 60 Vbeta and 13 Jbeta primers. The protocol was immunoSEQ multiplex PCR, while the TCRdb copy is restricted to in-frame clones and leaves out a portion. The repertoire holds approximately 170,000 clones, 85% seen once, with 1% in the top ten. The sequencing sample was made of PBMCs. The receptors were sampled from a boy younger than 10 in good health and CMV-seronegative.

This sequence joins TRBV28 and TRBJ1-5, with 9 bases matching TRBD1. This CDR3 contains 15 residues. V shed 6 bases and J 4 bases; nucleotides not matched to a gene: 7. Germline CDR1 reads MDHEN; CDR2 reads SYDVKM. CDR3 in amino acids: CASRRRGQGNQPQHF. The DNA of the CDR3 is TGTGCCAGCAGGAGACGCGGACAGGGGAATCAGCCCCAGCATTTT.

J is TRBJ1-5 and V is TRBV5-1, with TRBD1 matching 11 bases. Germline assignment: CDR1 SGHRS and CDR2 YFSETQ. Trimming took 1 base from V and 3 from J; bases not matched to a gene: 9. The CDR3 runs to 18 residues. In DNA form, the CDR3 reads TGCGCCAGCAGCTTGAAGGACAGGGGGCCGTGGGACAATCAGCCCCAGCATTTT. It specifies CASSLKDRGPWDNQPQHF.

The chain has TRBV7-7 and TRBJ2-3, with 12 bases matching TRBD2. CDR1 and CDR2 (germline): SSHAT, FNYEAQ (reference sequence). There are 15 residues in the CDR3. The CDR3 sequence: CASGRTSGTTDTQYF. For the CDR3, the DNA is TGTGCTAGCGGCCGGACTAGCGGGACGACAGATACGCAGTATTTT.

This chain connects TRBV30 to TRBJ2-5; D is unresolved. Trimming left V 0 bases short and J 2 bases short, with 7 bases between. The CDR3 runs to 13 residues. Per the germline V gene, CDR1 is GTSNPN and CDR2 is SVGIG (reference sequence). CDR3 DNA: TGTGCCTGGAGTGTACCTAATCAAGAGACCCAGTACTTC. Its translation is CAWSVPNQETQYF.

This clone was counted once. The chain recombines TRBV5-1 with TRBJ1-2; 9 bases align to TRBD1. Germline CDR1 and CDR2: SGHRS and YFSETQ. The CDR3 contains 14 residues. The V gene end was trimmed by 2 bases and the J gene end by 5 bases; junction bases not matched to a gene: 4. CDR3 region: CASSLRTGDYGYTF. The CDR3 bases are TGCGCCAGCAGCTTACGGACAGGGGATTATGGCTACACCTTC.

The chain joins TRBV9 to TRBJ2-2, with 12 bases fitting TRBD2. This CDR3 has 17 residues. Germline V gene data show CDR1 as SGDLS and CDR2 as YYNGEE. V shed 0 bases and J 2 bases; nucleotides not matched to a gene: 2. CDR3 DNA: TGTGCCAGCAGCGTAGCTAGCGGGAGGGCCAACACCGGGGAGCTGTTTTTT. This translates into CASSVASGRANTGELFF.

The V and J genes are TRBV20-1 and TRBJ1-2; D is uncertain. The germline CDR1 and CDR2 sequences are DFQATT and SNEGSKA (reference sequence). The V and J ends lost 7 bases and 0 bases respectively, with 6 bases between them. CDR3 length: 11 amino acids. The CDR3 coding sequence is TGCAGTGTTTCATCTAACTATGGCTACACCTTC. Residues: CSVSSNYGYTF.

This chain joins TRBV6-1 and TRBJ2-2; 7 bases align to TRBD1. The CDR3 extends over 15 amino acids. CDR1 and CDR2 (germline): MNHNS, SASEGT. With V trimmed by 1 base and J by 7 bases, 6 bases remained unmatched. In nucleotides, the CDR3 is TGTGCCAGCAGTGAAGAAGGGGGCTGGGTCGGGGAGCTGTTTTTT. Translated, it gives CASSEEGGWVGELFF.

In its sample, this clone was seen once. This rearrangement joins TRBV15 to TRBJ1-2; 7 nucleotides align to TRBD1. The CDR3 is 16 residues long. Germline-derived CDR1 and CDR2 are LNHNV and YYDKDF (reference sequence). V lost 3 bases to trimming and J lost 4 bases; unmatched junction nucleotides: 11. The chain's CDR3 is CATSRGSGTDFYGYTF. CDR3 sequence (DNA): TGTGCCACCAGCAGGGGATCCGGGACAGACTTCTATGGCTACACCTTC.

J is TRBJ2-1 and V is TRBV11-2, with D possibly being TRBD1 (6 bases). V lost 3 bases and J lost 4, with 7 bases in between. Germline CDR1 SGHAT, CDR2 FQNNGV. This CDR3 has 13 amino acids. In nucleotides, the CDR3 is TGTGCCAGCAGCTTCACAGGGTACAATGAGCAGTTCTTC. It yields the protein CASSFTGYNEQFF.

Here the CDR3 reads CASSDRGAKNIQYF. The CDR3 coding sequence is TGCGCCAGCAGTGACAGAGGAGCCAAAAACATTCAGTACTTC. V is TRBV10-1 and J is TRBJ2-4; D is unclear. Germline V lookup: CDR1 WNHNN, CDR2 SYGVQD (reference sequence). Trimming pared 3 bases from V and 0 bases from J, leaving 6 bases between. The CDR3 totals 14 residues.

The chain links TRBV18 to TRBJ1-1; D is undetermined. Trimming shortened V by 2 bases and J by 1 base, and 8 bases separated the two germline ends. This CDR3 has 14 amino acids. Germline loops: CDR1 KGHSH, CDR2 LQKENI. DNA for the CDR3: TGTGCCAGCTCACCAATCCCAGGGAACACTGAAGCTTTCTTT. Encoded protein: CASSPIPGNTEAFF.

The CDR3 coding sequence is TGTGCCAGCAGCCTGTACAGGGCAGAGACCCAGTACTTC. As protein: CASSLYRAETQYF. The chain combines TRBV7-3 with TRBJ2-5; a possible D gene is TRBD1 (6 bases). This CDR3 has 13 amino acids. Germline lookup yields CDR1 SGHTA and CDR2 FQGTGA. V dropped 5 bases and J dropped 4 bases, with 11 bases sitting between them.

The rearrangement links TRBV5-6 to TRBJ2-1; 10 nucleotides match TRBD1. The J segment lost 7 bases and the V segment lost 2 bases, leaving 12 bases of the junction unmatched. CDR1 SGHDT and CDR2 YYEEEE come from the germline V gene. The CDR3 extends over 17 amino acids. The CDR3 reads CASSLGPMGQGKNEQFF. CDR3 DNA sequence: TGTGCCAGCAGCTTAGGGCCTATGGGACAGGGGAAGAATGAGCAGTTCTTC.

The chain recombines TRBV5-1 with TRBJ1-1, with TRBD1 identical over 9 bases. This CDR3 spans 16 amino acids. V trimming: 0 bases; J trimming: 0 bases; junction bases outside the gene matches: 3. From germline, CDR1 is SGHRS and CDR2 YFSETQ. The CDR3, as DNA: TGCGCCAGCAGCTTGGGGGACAGGGCCATGAACACTGAAGCTTTCTTT. Its protein product is CASSLGDRAMNTEAFF.

DNA for the CDR3: TGTGCCAGCAGGGCCGCGGGGGAAGAGACCCAGTACTTC. Residues: CASRAAGEETQYF. The chain recombines TRBV28 with TRBJ2-5; 7 nucleotides line up with TRBD2. This CDR3 region has 13 residues. Trimming cost V 6 bases and J 3 bases; bases outside gene matches: 4. The V gene's germline CDR1 is MDHEN and CDR2 SYDVKM.

V gene TRBV5-6 combines with J gene TRBJ1-2, with a possible D match to TRBD1 (6 bases). The CDR3 contains 16 residues. The V end lost 0 bases, the J end lost 5 bases, and 17 bases lay between the germline ends. Germline loops: CDR1 SGHDT, CDR2 YYEEEE. CDR3 bases: TGTGCCAGCAGCTTGGGGGGGGGCAATCCAATGTATGGCTACACCTTC. Translated, it gives CASSLGGGNPMYGYTF.

The chain uses TRBV28 and TRBJ2-1; TRBD2 matches at 8 bases. The CDR3 spans 15 residues. After removal of 3 bases from V and 9 bases from J, the junction contained 10 bases not matched to a gene. The V gene's germline CDR1 is MDHEN and CDR2 SYDVKM. In DNA form, the CDR3 reads TGTGCCAGCAGTTTTACCAGCGGGAGCCAGGGTGAGCAGTTCTTC. It encodes CASSFTSGSQGEQFF.

The chain uses TRBV19 and TRBJ1-2; 9 bases line up with TRBD1. The germline V gene has CDR1 LNHDA and CDR2 SQIVND (reference sequence). The junction had 5 bases not matched to a gene; V was cut back by 5 bases and J by 4 bases. This CDR3 has 14 amino acids. CDR3 protein: CASSAPGQGYGYTF. DNA for the CDR3: TGTGCCAGTAGTGCCCCGGGACAGGGCTATGGCTACACCTTC.

V usage is TRBV27 and J usage is TRBJ2-7; D may be TRBD2 (7 bases). Trimming stripped 2 bases from V and 2 bases from J, with 13 bases between. The CDR3 covers 15 residues. CDR1 MNHEY and CDR2 SMNVEV come from the germline V gene (reference sequence). The CDR3 sequence is CASSLRGGGAYEQYV. DNA for the CDR3: TGTGCCAGCAGTTTAAGGGGGGGCGGAGCCTACGAGCAGTACGTC.

CDR3: CAWSRGSNEKLFF. CDR3 DNA: TGTGCCTGGTCCCGGGGGTCTAATGAAAAACTGTTTTTT. The chain uses TRBV30 and TRBJ1-4; D may be TRBD1 (5 bases). The CDR3 is 13 residues long. The germline gives CDR1 GTSNPN, CDR2 SVGIG (reference sequence). Deletions cut 5 bases from V and 3 bases from J, with 10 bases between.

This clone appeared once. The chain is built from TRBV30 and TRBJ1-1; TRBD1 is a possible D gene (5 bases). This CDR3 comprises 14 residues. V gave up 3 bases and J gave up 4 bases, with 15 bases separating them. CDR1 and CDR2 from the germline V gene are GTSNPN and SVGIG (reference sequence). The DNA of the CDR3 is TGTGCCTGGAGGTCTTTCAGGGTTTTCACTGAAGCTTTCTTT. Its protein is CAWRSFRVFTEAFF.

The CDR3 region has the DNA TGTGCCAGCAGCTTCCGGCTGGCTAGCGACGACATTCAGTACTTC. Residues: CASSFRLASDDIQYF. This chain links TRBV11-2 with TRBJ2-4; D is perhaps TRBD2 (6 bases). Deletions cut 3 bases from V and 8 bases from J, with 17 bases between. CDR1 is SGHAT and CDR2 is FQNNGV in the germline V gene. The CDR3 contains 15 residues.

The chain combines TRBV18 with TRBJ1-2; the D gene is possibly TRBD1 (5 bases). From germline, CDR1 is KGHSH and CDR2 LQKENI. The CDR3 has 13 amino acids. V lost 3 bases, J lost 6 bases, and 11 bases lay in between. Here the CDR3 DNA reads TGTGCCAGCTCACCTACGGGGGGGGATGGCTACACCTTC. This codes for CASSPTGGDGYTF.

The chain couples TRBV28 to TRBJ2-7; 11 nucleotides align to TRBD1. Trimming cost V 7 bases and J 7 bases; bases outside gene matches: 12. This CDR3 region has 15 residues. Germline lookup yields CDR1 MDHEN and CDR2 SYDVKM. In DNA form, the CDR3 reads TGTGCCAGCACTAGCCGGGACAGGGGGTTTTGGGAGCAGTACTTC. Translating it yields CASTSRDRGFWEQYF.

The rearrangement joins TRBV19 to TRBJ2-7, with 9 bases matching TRBD2. Germline CDR1 reads LNHDA; CDR2 reads SQIVND (reference sequence). V was pared by 3 bases and J by 3 bases, with 3 bases of the junction left unmatched. CDR3 length: 14 amino acids. In DNA form, the CDR3 reads TGTGCCAGTAGTATCGTAGCGGGGGTCTACGAGCAGTACTTC. Protein sequence: CASSIVAGVYEQYF.